The 20 T cell receptor beta chains below come from one sample, sequenced in a study of blood T cell repertoires in COVID-19. Profiled with immunoSEQ multiplex PCR; TCRdb holds only in-frame clones, not every one. The sample holds about 44,000 clones, 75% to 90% seen once. The sequencing sample was made of peripheral blood. These receptors were collected from a woman older than 75 in a cohort sampled during active or convalescent COVID-19.

This chain joins TRBV4-1 and TRBJ1-4; the D gene is possibly TRBD1 (6 bases). The length of the CDR3 is 17 residues. The germline gives CDR1 MGHRA, CDR2 YSYEKL. V was clipped by 5 bases and J by 4 bases, with 20 bases between them. The CDR3: CASSFRGPPLFNEKLFF. The CDR3 DNA follows: TGCGCCAGCAGCTTCAGGGGCCCCCCACTCTTTAATGAAAAACTGTTTTTT.

The chain links TRBV11-3 to TRBJ1-3; the D is unclear. V was cut by 5 bases and J by 1 base, with 12 bases left in between. The CDR3 covers 15 residues. Germline V gene sequence: CDR1 SGHNT, CDR2 YENEEA. CDR3 protein: CASSQDGISGNTIYF. CDR3 bases: TGTGCCAGCAGCCAAGACGGGATATCTGGAAACACCATATATTTT.

A few counts support this clone. This rearrangement joins TRBV7-3 to TRBJ2-2; TRBD2 matches at 11 bases. CDR1 and CDR2 (germline): SGHTA, FQGTGA. This CDR3 is built from 17 residues. V dropped 1 base and J dropped 3; count of bases not matched to a gene: 4. CDR3 region: CASSLSLAGGHTGELFF. DNA for the CDR3: TGTGCCAGCAGCTTAAGCCTAGCGGGGGGTCACACCGGGGAGCTGTTTTTT.

In this sample, this clone turned up once. This sample includes further DNA sequences coding for the same CDR3. The rearrangement joins TRBV19 to TRBJ1-1; maybe TRBD1 (6 bases). The CDR3 is made up of 13 amino acids. Per germline, CDR1 LNHDA and CDR2 SQIVND (reference sequence). V dropped 5 bases and J dropped 0 bases, with 7 bases sitting between them. The CDR3 region has the DNA TGTGCCAGTAGTGACAGGCTGAACACTGAAGCTTTCTTT. Translation: CASSDRLNTEAFF.

V is TRBV5-4 and J is TRBJ1-5, with D unclear. V lost 2 bases to trimming and J lost 4 bases, with 7 bases between them. Germline V gene lookup returns CDR1 SGHNT and CDR2 YYREEE (reference sequence). The CDR3 sequence is 13 residues long. CDR3 amino acids: CASSFGRNQPQHF. CDR3 coding DNA: TGTGCCAGCAGCTTTGGTCGGAATCAGCCCCAGCATTTT.

In its sample, this clone was seen once. The rearrangement joins TRBV18 to TRBJ2-7, with 7 bases lining up with TRBD1. Trimming removed 1 base from V and 3 bases from J; junction bases left unmatched: 3. Germline V gene data show CDR1 as KGHSH and CDR2 as LQKENI. The CDR3 has 14 residues. In nucleotides, the CDR3 is TGTGCCAGCTCACCACGCCAGGGGGACTACGAGCAGTACTTC. As protein: CASSPRQGDYEQYF.

The chain joins TRBV19 to TRBJ1-3; D might be TRBD1 (6 bases). Looked up from germline, CDR1 is LNHDA and CDR2 is SQIVND (reference sequence). V was trimmed by 6 bases and J by 0 bases, leaving 21 bases between them. This CDR3 is built from 18 residues. CDR3 sequence reads: CASSNTAWTVPSGNTIYF. The CDR3 nucleotides read TGTGCCAGTAGCAACACCGCTTGGACAGTGCCCTCTGGAAACACCATATATTTT.

The chain carries TRBV6-5 and TRBJ1-4, with 10 bases that match TRBD1. CDR1 and CDR2 (germline): MNHEY, SVGAGI. The V segment lost 2 bases and the J segment 6 bases; nucleotides outside the gene matches: 6. The CDR3 runs 16 residues. CDR3 DNA sequence: TGTGCCAGCAGTTACGGTTTGACAGGGGGCCATGAAAAACTGTTTTTT. Amino acid sequence: CASSYGLTGGHEKLFF.

This clone was seen just once. The chain joins TRBV2 to TRBJ1-1; D gene ambiguous. Per germline, CDR1 SNHLY and CDR2 FYNNEI. CDR3 size: 15 residues. Trimming left V 0 bases short and J 0 bases short, with 8 bases between. The CDR3 DNA reads as TGTGCCAGCAGTGAAGCCCCGGGAATGAACACTGAAGCTTTCTTT. It codes for CASSEAPGMNTEAFF. The full variable domain, rest sourced from reference TRBV2 and TRBJ1-1, is EPEVTQTPSHQVTQMGQEVILRCVPISNHLYFYWYRQILGQKVEFLVSFYNNEISEKSEIFDDQFSVERPDGSNFTLKIRSTKLEDSAMYFCASSEAPGMNTEAFFGQGTRLTVV.

The V and J genes are TRBV7-2 and TRBJ1-1; the D gene is possibly TRBD1 (5 bases). This CDR3 has 15 residues. The germline CDR1 and CDR2 sequences are SGHTA and FQGNSA. Trimming took 1 base from V and 0 from J, leaving 9 bases between them. The CDR3 reads CASSLGRTMNTEAFF. In DNA form, the CDR3 reads TGTGCCAGCAGCTTAGGTAGGACAATGAACACTGAAGCTTTCTTT.

The chain employs TRBV2 and TRBJ1-1; 7 nucleotides align to TRBD1. The CDR3 runs to 13 residues. V shed 10 bases, J shed 3 bases, and the junction held 8 bases outside the gene matches. CDR1 is SNHLY and CDR2 is FYNNEI in the germline V gene. Here the CDR3 reads CATTGVPDTEAFF. In DNA, the CDR3 is TGTGCCACCACAGGGGTCCCAGACACTGAAGCTTTCTTT.

Of note for this clone: In the same sample, other DNA sequences code for this CDR3. The chain joins TRBV5-6 to TRBJ2-7; D perhaps matches TRBD1 (5 bases). Trimming shortened V by 0 bases and J by 4 bases, and 11 bases separated the two germline ends. The CDR3 length is 14 residues. Germline V gives CDR1 SGHDT, CDR2 YYEEEE. DNA for the CDR3: TGTGCCAGCAGCTTGGGTCAGGGCGGTTACGAGCAGTACTTC. Amino acid sequence: CASSLGQGGYEQYF.

The gene calls are TRBV4-2 and TRBJ1-3; weak D call: TRBD1 (6 bases). The CDR3 is made up of 18 amino acids. CDR1 is LGHNA, CDR2 YNFKEQ, per germline. Trimming took 1 base from V and 0 from J, leaving 16 bases between them. The CDR3 loop is CASSQAGGGADSGNTIYF. Written as DNA, the CDR3 is TGTGCCAGCAGCCAAGCGGGGGGGGGCGCTGACTCTGGAAACACCATATATTTT.

This clone turned up a few times. The J gene is TRBJ2-2, the V gene TRBV9; TRBD2 agrees at 11 bases. With 6 bases clipped from V and 3 bases from J, the junction kept 7 bases outside the gene matches. This CDR3 region has 16 residues. Per germline, CDR1 SGDLS and CDR2 YYNGEE. CDR3 residues: CASTPGTSGYTGELFF. The CDR3, as DNA: TGTGCCAGCACCCCGGGGACTAGCGGATACACCGGGGAGCTGTTTTTT.

The rearrangement uses TRBV24-1 and TRBJ1-1, with D perhaps TRBD1 (6 bases). The CDR3 extends over 15 amino acids. Germline V gene lookup returns CDR1 KGHDR and CDR2 SFDVKD. Trimming shortened V by 7 bases and J by 1 base, and 15 bases separated the two germline ends. The CDR3 sequence is CATSAGSGENTEAFF. The CDR3 DNA reads TGTGCCACCAGCGCAGGGTCAGGGGAGAACACTGAAGCTTTCTTT.

The chain links TRBV18 to TRBJ2-5; a possible D gene is TRBD2 (5 bases). Looked up from germline, CDR1 is KGHSH and CDR2 is LQKENI. This CDR3 has 14 residues. V lost 4 bases, J lost 7 bases, and 16 bases lay in between. CDR3 residues: CASSLDSHPGTQYF. The CDR3, as DNA: TGTGCCAGCTCACTGGACTCCCATCCGGGGACCCAGTACTTC. The full variable domain, completed using reference TRBV18 and TRBJ2-5, is NAGVMQNPRHLVRRRGQEARLRCSPMKGHSHVYWYRQLPEEGLKFMVYLQKENIIDESGMPKERFSAEFPKEGPSILRIQQVVRGDSAAYFCASSLDSHPGTQYFGPGTRLLVL.

In DNA, the CDR3 is TGTGCCAGCAGCTTAGCCTGGACAGAACTGCGCTACACCGGGGAGCTGTTTTTT. Protein: CASSLAWTELRYTGELFF. The chain couples TRBV7-9 to TRBJ2-2; tentatively, D is TRBD1 (6 bases). V gave up 0 bases and J gave up 3 bases, with 17 bases separating them. Germline CDR1 and CDR2: SEHNR and FQNEAQ (reference sequence). The CDR3 covers 18 residues.

This rearrangement joins TRBV11-2 to TRBJ1-2; D remains unclear. Germline-derived CDR1 and CDR2 are SGHAT and FQNNGV. Between the trimmed V and J ends, which lost 1 base and 2 bases, there was a span of 5 bases. The CDR3 is 13 residues long. This CDR3 is CASSLGQNYGYTF. Written as DNA, the CDR3 is TGTGCCAGCAGCTTAGGTCAGAACTATGGCTACACCTTC. Full variable domain (rest looked up from reference TRBV11-2 and TRBJ1-2): EAGVAQSPRYKIIEKRQSVAFWCNPISGHATLYWYQQILGQGPKLLIQFQNNGVVDDSQLPKDRFSAERLKGVDSTLKIQPAKLEDSAVYLCASSLGQNYGYTFGSGTRLTVV.

The V call is TRBV9, the J call TRBJ2-2; 7 nucleotides line up with TRBD2. Germline V gene lookup returns CDR1 SGDLS and CDR2 YYNGEE. Losses at the gene ends were 0 bases for V and 1 base for J; bases not matched to a gene: 0. This CDR3 spans 15 amino acids. CDR3 sequence reads: CASSVGGRNTGELFF. CDR3 nucleotides: TGTGCCAGCAGCGTAGGCGGGAGGAACACCGGGGAGCTGTTTTTT.

The chain recombines TRBV30 with TRBJ1-2; TRBD1 aligns across 8 bases. The CDR3 sequence is 14 residues long. V was clipped by 6 bases and J by 4 bases; unmatched bases: 10. From germline, CDR1 is GTSNPN and CDR2 SVGIG (reference sequence). This CDR3 reads CACFQGARVYGYTF. CDR3 sequence (DNA): TGTGCCTGTTTCCAGGGGGCACGGGTCTATGGCTACACCTTC.